What follows are 5 T cell receptor beta chains derived from one specimen sequenced in a study of T cell responses to AZD1222 COVID-19 vaccine. Generated by immunoSEQ multiplex PCR, the TCRdb table keeps only in-frame clones and is missing some. The sample has some 120,000 clones, around nine tenths seen once. Source: peripheral blood, taken on day 0 of AZD1222 vaccination. The receptors were sampled from an adult in good health.

Points on this clone: One end of the junction fails to match germline, which may point to a read error. The chain uses TRBV5-4 and TRBJ1-6, with no clear D. CDR1 is SGHNT, CDR2 YYREEE, per germline (reference sequence). The CDR3 has 12 amino acids. CDR3 in amino acids: CASSLDGRAVDF. CDR3 coding DNA: TGTGCCAGCAGCTTGGATGGGCGGGCGGTGGACTTT.

The chain employs TRBV4-2 and TRBJ2-1; no firm D call. This CDR3 spans 12 amino acids. Germline V gives CDR1 LGHNA, CDR2 YNFKEQ. V dropped 1 base and J dropped 7 bases, with 5 bases sitting between them. In DNA, the CDR3 is TGTGCCAGCAGCCAAGGATTTAATGAGCAGTTCTTC. It translates to CASSQGFNEQFF.

V gene TRBV11-2 combines with J gene TRBJ2-1; 7 bases match TRBD1. V shed 4 bases, J shed 5 bases, and the junction held 11 bases outside the gene matches. Germline loops: CDR1 SGHAT, CDR2 FQNNGV. CDR3 length: 16 residues. For the CDR3, the DNA is TGTGCCAGCAGCTACCAGAGAGGGACAGTGAACAATGAGCAGTTCTTC. Protein sequence: CASSYQRGTVNNEQFF.

In DNA, the CDR3 is TGCGCCAGCAGCCAAGTACCAGTACAGAGAAGGAACACTGAAGCTTTCTTT. Residues: CASSQVPVQRRNTEAFF. The genes are TRBV4-1 and TRBJ1-1; D unclear. V gave up 1 base and J gave up 1 base, with 16 bases separating them. The CDR3 consists of 17 residues. Germline lookup yields CDR1 MGHRA and CDR2 YSYEKL.

The V call is TRBV3-1 (or the pseudogene TRBV3-2), the J call TRBJ1-2; D not certain. The CDR3 totals 15 residues. Trimming took off 3 bases at V and 7 bases at J, with 18 bases between the two ends. The V gene's germline CDR1 is LGHDT and CDR2 YNNKEL (reference sequence). The CDR3 region is CASSQDTLLASGYTF. The CDR3 DNA reads TGTGCCAGCAGCCAGGATACCCTTCTGGCCTCTGGCTACACCTTC.